The 3 T cell receptor beta chains below come from one sample, sequenced in a study of shared clonotypes between healthy human individuals. Measured with immunoSEQ multiplex PCR; TCRdb has only the in-frame clones, and not every one. The sample holds 780,000 or so clones, over 55% seen once. The sequenced sample consisted of memory CD4+ T cells sorted from blood. Subset here: CD45RA-negative fraction. The receptors shown here come from a woman aged 25 to 39 in good health.

The chain combines TRBV25-1 with TRBJ2-5, with 7 bases lining up with TRBD2. V lost 4 bases, J lost 0 bases, and 2 bases stayed unmatched. Germline values: CDR1 MGHDK, CDR2 SYGVNS. The CDR3 totals 14 residues. In nucleotides, the CDR3 is TGTGCCAGCAGTGGAGCGGGGTACCAAGAGACCCAGTACTTC. This encodes CASSGAGYQETQYF. The full variable domain, rest sourced from reference TRBV25-1 and TRBJ2-5, is EADIYQTPRYLVIGTGKKITLECSQTMGHDKMYWYQQDPGMELHLIHYSYGVNSTEKGDLSSESTVSRIRTEHFPLTLESARPSHTSQYLCASSGAGYQETQYFGPGTRLLVL.

V is TRBV18 and J is TRBJ1-2; 7 bases fit TRBD1. From germline, CDR1 is KGHSH and CDR2 LQKENI. This CDR3 has 13 amino acids. With 6 bases clipped from V and 2 bases from J, the junction kept 3 bases outside the gene matches. CDR3 in amino acids: CASSPGQNYGYTF. The CDR3 DNA is TGTGCCAGCTCCCCGGGACAGAACTATGGCTACACCTTC.

This chain links TRBV5-6 with TRBJ2-3; maybe TRBD1 (6 bases). This CDR3 comprises 14 residues. The germline CDR1 and CDR2 sequences are SGHDT and YYEEEE. Trimming cost V 2 bases and J 0 bases, with 7 bases left between them. The CDR3 is CASSLTGSTDTQYF. Written as DNA, the CDR3 is TGTGCCAGCAGCTTAACAGGGAGCACAGATACGCAGTATTTT.